This is a list of T cell receptor beta chains from one sample in a study of blood T cell repertoires in COVID-19. Assay used: immunoSEQ multiplex PCR; TCRdb lists only in-frame clones, some missing. The sample has around 250,000 clones, approximately 90% seen once. Sequenced input: PBMCs or T cells enriched from blood (not recorded which). Receptor source: a woman aged 30 to 39 with acute COVID-19. Both conserved end residues are part of each CDR3. Each record gives: CDR3 protein, V gene, J gene.

cdr3_aa: CASSHQQGNEKLFF
v_call: TRBV7-2
j_call: TRBJ1-4

cdr3_aa: CASSDPGTGYNEQFF
v_call: TRBV7-3
j_call: TRBJ2-1

cdr3_aa: CASSGFGTGDGNTIYF
v_call: TRBV6-1
j_call: TRBJ1-3

cdr3_aa: CASSQDIGTYNEQFF
v_call: TRBV14
j_call: TRBJ2-1

cdr3_aa: CATSRARGDRSSGANVLTF
v_call: TRBV15
j_call: TRBJ2-6

cdr3_aa: CASSRSMGNQPQHF
v_call: TRBV6-5
j_call: TRBJ1-5

cdr3_aa: CASSPQGLAVTAGNIQYF
v_call: TRBV7-2
j_call: TRBJ2-4

cdr3_aa: CASMSGLRSGANVLTF
v_call: TRBV27
j_call: TRBJ2-6

cdr3_aa: CASSLAQGSSGNTIYF
v_call: TRBV7-9
j_call: TRBJ1-3

cdr3_aa: CASSLGPGQDGREQYF
v_call: TRBV7-6
j_call: TRBJ2-7

cdr3_aa: CASSENRGQNNEQFF
v_call: TRBV2
j_call: TRBJ2-1

cdr3_aa: CASSVTGSYEQYF
v_call: TRBV25-1
j_call: TRBJ2-7

cdr3_aa: CASSQGLSGDGSPLHF
v_call: TRBV3-1/TRBV3-2
j_call: TRBJ1-6

cdr3_aa: CSVVGGYSGNTIYF
v_call: TRBV29-1
j_call: TRBJ1-3

cdr3_aa: CASSPGCFVWYEQYF
v_call: TRBV21-1
j_call: TRBJ2-7

cdr3_aa: CASTNKAGNTDTQYF
v_call: TRBV11-2
j_call: TRBJ2-3

cdr3_aa: CASNLRTGLFEQYF
v_call: TRBV5-6
j_call: TRBJ2-7

cdr3_aa: CASSLASGQAHGYTF
v_call: TRBV7-9
j_call: TRBJ1-2

cdr3_aa: CATSDNWADNQPQHF
v_call: TRBV24-1
j_call: TRBJ1-5

cdr3_aa: CASSYSPPQISYGYTF
v_call: TRBV6-5
j_call: TRBJ1-2

cdr3_aa: CASSDSNSQANYGYTF
v_call: TRBV6-4
j_call: TRBJ1-2

cdr3_aa: CASSLAGKPLHF
v_call: TRBV27
j_call: TRBJ1-6

cdr3_aa: CASSLAPISGELFF
v_call: TRBV28
j_call: TRBJ2-2

cdr3_aa: CATSDSGTGGYGELFF
v_call: TRBV24-1
j_call: TRBJ2-2

cdr3_aa: CASSSSGGGNTEAFF
v_call: TRBV7-6
j_call: TRBJ1-1

cdr3_aa: CATSVRRALGTDTQYF
v_call: TRBV15
j_call: TRBJ2-3

cdr3_aa: CASSPRGETDTQYF
v_call: TRBV3-1/TRBV3-2
j_call: TRBJ2-3

cdr3_aa: CASSDQTSGPYLFF
v_call: TRBV25-1
j_call: TRBJ2-1

cdr3_aa: CASSLEAGADTEAFF
v_call: TRBV7-9
j_call: TRBJ1-1

cdr3_aa: CASSSGVTYEQYF
v_call: TRBV4-1
j_call: TRBJ2-7

cdr3_aa: CASSYSRTFSSYEQYF
v_call: TRBV6-2/TRBV6-3
j_call: TRBJ2-7

cdr3_aa: CATSDLRGQGMNSPLHF
v_call: TRBV24-1
j_call: TRBJ1-6

cdr3_aa: CASSQLAGGGSGYEQYF
v_call: TRBV4-1
j_call: TRBJ2-7

cdr3_aa: CASSVYSNTEAFF
v_call: TRBV9
j_call: TRBJ1-1

cdr3_aa: CASSPGLADEQYF
v_call: TRBV7-9
j_call: TRBJ2-7

cdr3_aa: CASSVEGDSPLWDTGELFF
v_call: TRBV9
j_call: TRBJ2-2

cdr3_aa: CASSNPFTGNEQFF
v_call: TRBV7-2
j_call: TRBJ2-1

cdr3_aa: CASSRDFGGDTQYF
v_call: TRBV5-1
j_call: TRBJ2-3

cdr3_aa: CASSLDSGGGSYNEQFF
v_call: TRBV7-7
j_call: TRBJ2-1

cdr3_aa: CASSFQGATDTQYF
v_call: TRBV5-6
j_call: TRBJ2-3

cdr3_aa: CAWNNRIAEQFF
v_call: TRBV30
j_call: TRBJ2-1

cdr3_aa: CASSVRPGTSGSMHEQYF
v_call: TRBV19
j_call: TRBJ2-7

cdr3_aa: CAISESDRGYGYTF
v_call: TRBV10-3
j_call: TRBJ1-2

cdr3_aa: CASSPGQLGNNEQFF
v_call: TRBV6-5
j_call: TRBJ2-1

cdr3_aa: CASSQDRGHSPLHF
v_call: TRBV3-1/TRBV3-2
j_call: TRBJ1-6

cdr3_aa: CASSQESPGVDEQFF
v_call: TRBV3-1/TRBV3-2
j_call: TRBJ2-1

cdr3_aa: CASSLPLRWEATYEQYF
v_call: TRBV28
j_call: TRBJ2-7

cdr3_aa: CASSLGGALGDTIYF
v_call: TRBV7-8
j_call: TRBJ1-3

cdr3_aa: CASSYVGVSGRAENEQFF
v_call: TRBV6-2/TRBV6-3
j_call: TRBJ2-1

cdr3_aa: CASSLSTSGRRWTGELFF
v_call: TRBV7-3
j_call: TRBJ2-2

cdr3_aa: CAISEPGQAQGYGYTF
v_call: TRBV10-3
j_call: TRBJ1-2